Listed here are 10 T cell receptor beta chains from one sample, sequenced in a study of blood T cells in healthy people across ages. A second PCR of about 6 to 11 cycles used a sample-barcoded 5' primer and a J-beta primer mix. Via MiXCR, TCRdb re-called the 5' RACE reads, giving one row per CDR3 protein. The repertoire holds roughly 1.7 million distinct CDR3 sequences, about 35% seen once, with about 11% in the top ten. Material: blood. The receptors were sampled from a woman in her 30s in good health.

This clonotype appeared a few times. One end of the junction is discordant with germline, which a read error may explain. This chain joins TRBV28 and TRBJ2-7; no clear D. Germline loops: CDR1 MDHEN, CDR2 SYDVKM. The CDR3 has 15 amino acids. The CDR3 sequence is CASSRMDESSCEQYF. In DNA, the CDR3 is TGTGCCAGCAGTAGAATGGACGAGAGCTCCTGCGAGCAGTACTTC.

As regards this clonotype: This may come from a read error, since a much larger clone is one base off. The rearrangement links TRBV4-2 to TRBJ2-7; the D gene is possibly TRBD1 (6 bases). This CDR3 is 15 amino acids long. From germline, CDR1 is LGHNA and CDR2 YNFKEQ. The CDR3 nucleotides are TGTGCCAGCAGCCGCCAACAGGGTAGCTCCTACGAGCGGTACTTC. Translated: CASSRQQGSSYERYF.

The rearrangement joins TRBV20-1 to TRBJ2-3; 10 bases map to TRBD1. The junction had 6 bases not matched to a gene; V was cut back by 6 bases and J by 0 bases. The CDR3 spans 15 residues. Germline values: CDR1 DFQATT, CDR2 SNEGSKA (reference sequence). CDR3 sequence (DNA): TGCAGTGCAAAAGGGGACAGGGGAAGCACAGATACGCAGTATTTT. Protein product: CSAKGDRGSTDTQYF.

This clonotype was picked up one time. One end of the junction fails to match germline, which may point to a read error. The chain recombines TRBV11-2 with TRBJ2-1; 8 nucleotides line up with TRBD1. CDR3 length equals 13 residues. From germline, CDR1 is SGHAT and CDR2 FQNNGV. The CDR3 nucleotides read TGTGCCAACAGCGAACAGGGGGACAATGAGCAGTTCTTC. Translating gives CANSEQGDNEQFF.

The V call is TRBV4-1, the J call TRBJ2-1; D unresolved. The CDR3 has 12 amino acids. Germline CDR1 is MGHRA and CDR2 is YSYEKL. The V end was cut by 0 bases, the J end by 10 bases, with 7 bases between. DNA of the CDR3: TGCGCCAGCAGCCAAGAAAGGTGGGAGCAGTTCTTC. Protein product: CASSQERWEQFF.

The sample holds a few counts of this clonotype. The V and J genes are TRBV4-1 and TRBJ1-6, with 10 bases identical to TRBD1. Germline V gene sequence: CDR1 MGHRA, CDR2 YSYEKL. The CDR3 extends over 18 amino acids. With 0 bases clipped from V and 0 bases from J, the junction kept 2 bases outside the gene matches. The CDR3 region is CASSQDRDRGSYNSPLHF. CDR3 nucleotide sequence: TGCGCCAGCAGCCAAGATCGGGACAGGGGCTCCTATAATTCACCCCTCCACTTT.

The chain combines TRBV6-2 or TRBV6-3 with TRBJ2-1, with TRBD1 matching over 7 bases. The germline CDR1 and CDR2 sequences are MNHEY and SVGEGT. The CDR3 totals 14 residues. J gave up 6 bases and V 5 bases, and 7 bases lay outside the gene matches. The CDR3 DNA is TGTGCCAGCAGTCGGGACAGCCTTCCCAATGAGCAGTTCTTC. This translates into CASSRDSLPNEQFF.

This clonotype was observed a handful of times. The chain recombines TRBV5-1 with TRBJ2-7, with D perhaps matching TRBD1 (5 bases). There are 13 residues in the CDR3. V was shortened by 2 bases and J by 3 bases, with 9 bases between the two germline ends. Germline-derived CDR1 and CDR2 are SGHRS and YFSETQ. The CDR3 spells CASSFSTGYEQYF. CDR3 in DNA: TGCGCCAGCAGCTTCTCTACAGGCTACGAGCAGTACTTC.

This chain joins TRBV27 and TRBJ1-5; possible D gene TRBD1, 6 bases. CDR1 and CDR2 from the germline V gene are MNHEY and SMNVEV (reference sequence). Trimming cost V 5 bases and J 2 bases, with 13 bases left between them. The CDR3 covers 15 residues. CDR3 in amino acids: CASSINRVGNQPQHF. In nucleotides, the CDR3 is TGTGCCAGCAGTATTAACAGGGTTGGCAATCAGCCCCAGCATTTT.

The rearrangement uses TRBV7-8 and TRBJ2-1, with a possible D match to TRBD1 (5 bases). Trimming cost V 2 bases and J 4 bases, with 21 bases left between them. Looked up from germline, CDR1 is SGHVS and CDR2 is FQNEAQ. The CDR3 length is 18 residues. The CDR3 here is CASSLFLPGSLGYNEQFF. The CDR3 DNA follows: TGTGCCAGCAGCTTATTCTTGCCAGGGTCCTTAGGTTACAATGAGCAGTTCTTC. Drawing the rest from reference TRBV7-8 and TRBJ2-1, the complete variable domain is GAGVSQSPRYKVAKRGQDVALRCDPISGHVSLFWYQQALGQGPEFLTYFQNEAQLDKSGLPSDRFFAERPEGSVSTLKIQRTQQEDSAVYLCASSLFLPGSLGYNEQFFGPGTRLTVL.